This TCR beta chain comes out of a study of cytomegalovirus exposure and HLA in healthy donors. The CDR3 extends over 16 amino acids. CDR1 is MNHEY and CDR2 is SMNVEV in the germline V gene (reference sequence). Trimming pared 2 bases from V and 5 bases from J, leaving 18 bases between. Vbeta (60) and Jbeta (13) primers were used in the PCR. The protocol was immunoSEQ multiplex PCR, while the TCRdb copy is restricted to in-frame clones and leaves out a portion. The data hold about 180,000 clones, with around three quarters observed a single time. The specimen was PBMCs. The clonotype originates from a woman aged 25 to 45 in good health and CMV-seropositive. The V call is TRBV27, the J call TRBJ1-2; a weak D match, TRBD1 (6 bases). CDR3 DNA: TGTGCCAGCAGTTTAGATTCTGGGGGCCGGAGGTATGGCTACACCTTC. It codes for CASSLDSGGRRYGYTF.